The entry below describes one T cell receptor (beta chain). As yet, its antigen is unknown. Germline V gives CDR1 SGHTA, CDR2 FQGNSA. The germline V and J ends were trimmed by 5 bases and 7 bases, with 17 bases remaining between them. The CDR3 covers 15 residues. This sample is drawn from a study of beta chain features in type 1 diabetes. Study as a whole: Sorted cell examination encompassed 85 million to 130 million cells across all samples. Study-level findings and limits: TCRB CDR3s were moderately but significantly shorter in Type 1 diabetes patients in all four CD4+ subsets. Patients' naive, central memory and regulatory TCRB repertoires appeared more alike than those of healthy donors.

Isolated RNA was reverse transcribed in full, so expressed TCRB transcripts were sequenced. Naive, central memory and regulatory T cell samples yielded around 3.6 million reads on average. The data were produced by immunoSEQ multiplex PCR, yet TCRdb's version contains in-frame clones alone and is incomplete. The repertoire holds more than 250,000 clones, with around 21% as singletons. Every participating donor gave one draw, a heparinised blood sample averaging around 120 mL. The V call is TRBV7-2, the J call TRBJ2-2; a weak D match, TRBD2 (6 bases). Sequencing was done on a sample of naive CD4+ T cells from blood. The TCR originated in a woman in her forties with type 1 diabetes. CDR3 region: CASSQASAGIGELFF. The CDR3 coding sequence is TGTGCCAGCAGCCAGGCCTCGGCGGGGATCGGGGAGCTGTTTTTT. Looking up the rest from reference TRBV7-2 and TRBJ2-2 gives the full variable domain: GAGVSQSPSNKVTEKGKDVELRCDPISGHTALYWYRQSLGQGLEFLIYFQGNSAPDKSGLPSDRFSAERTGGSVSTLTIQRTQQEDSAVYLCASSQASAGIGELFFGEGSRLTVL.